This entry lists 13 T cell receptor beta chains sequenced from one sample in a study of T cell changes during pregnancy in multiple sclerosis. Libraries were prepared by immunoSEQ multiplex PCR; TCRdb keeps only in-frame clonotypes and omits some of them. The repertoire includes around 97,000 clones, roughly 92% of them detected once, and 0.75% to 0.95% sits in the top ten. The source material was peripheral blood, sampled after pregnancy. The receptors here all came from a female donor with multiple sclerosis, enrolled in a pregnancy study.

The CDR3 is CASSLAFERVYQETQYF. The DNA of the CDR3 is TGTGCCAGCAGCTTAGCTTTTGAGCGGGTTTACCAAGAGACCCAGTACTTC. The rearrangement joins TRBV7-2 to TRBJ2-5; tentative D call: TRBD2 (6 bases). Trimming removed 0 bases from V and 0 bases from J, with 14 bases in between. CDR3 length equals 17 residues. Germline-derived CDR1 and CDR2 are SGHTA and FQGNSA.

This sequence joins TRBV28 and TRBJ2-1; perhaps TRBD2 as D (6 bases). Trimming shortened V by 3 bases and J by 7 bases, and 19 bases separated the two germline ends. The V gene's germline CDR1 is MDHEN and CDR2 SYDVKM. The CDR3 loop spans 16 amino acids. The CDR3 DNA reads as TGTGCCAGCAGTTTTGGGGGTCTAGGAGGGAGGAATGAGCAGTTCTTC. Translated, it gives CASSFGGLGGRNEQFF.

The V gene is TRBV7-2, the J gene TRBJ2-7; 7 bases map to TRBD2. Germline lookup yields CDR1 SGHTA and CDR2 FQGNSA. The CDR3 covers 14 residues. The ends lost 2 bases at V and 6 bases at J; junction bases unmatched: 7. The CDR3 DNA is TGTGCCAGCAGCTTAAATAGCGGGTCTAGCGAGCAGTACTTC. Translating gives CASSLNSGSSEQYF.

This clone has only a few counts. V usage is TRBV7-3 and J usage is TRBJ2-2; 7 bases are a match to TRBD2. V lost 1 base to trimming and J lost 8 bases; unmatched junction nucleotides: 7. CDR3 length equals 15 residues. Germline-derived CDR1 and CDR2 are SGHTA and FQGTGA. CDR3 nucleotides: TGTGCCAGCAGCTTAAGCGGGGGACCCCCTGGGGAGCTGTTTTTT. Residues: CASSLSGGPPGELFF.

The V gene is TRBV27, the J gene TRBJ2-7, with a weak D call TRBD1 (6 bases). Germline V gene data show CDR1 as MNHEY and CDR2 as SMNVEV (reference sequence). V was shortened by 2 bases and J by 4 bases, with 12 bases between the two germline ends. The CDR3 runs to 14 residues. In nucleotides, the CDR3 is TGTGCCAGCAGTTTAAACAGGGTGTTTTACGAGCAGTACTTC. Translated: CASSLNRVFYEQYF.

V is TRBV7-9 and J is TRBJ2-7; D is possibly TRBD1 (6 bases). Germline V gene data show CDR1 as SEHNR and CDR2 as FQNEAQ (reference sequence). V was pared by 3 bases and J by 2 bases, with 23 bases between. The CDR3 totals 18 residues. The CDR3 loop reads CASSFSLSSPGAPYEQYF. Written as DNA, the CDR3 is TGTGCCAGCAGCTTTAGTTTAAGTAGTCCAGGGGCACCCTACGAGCAGTACTTC.

The chain couples TRBV18 to TRBJ2-7; D possibly corresponds to TRBD1 (6 bases). Deletions cut 3 bases from V and 0 bases from J, with 12 bases between. This CDR3 has 15 amino acids. Germline V gene data show CDR1 as KGHSH and CDR2 as LQKENI. The CDR3 loop is CASSPRQESSYEQYF. CDR3 DNA sequence: TGTGCCAGCTCACCGAGACAGGAGTCCTCCTACGAGCAGTACTTC.

The V call is TRBV23-1, the J call TRBJ1-5; 8 bases match TRBD1. TRBV23-1 falls under the ORF class, with uncertain function. The CDR3 totals 16 residues. V shed 4 bases, J shed 6 bases, and the junction held 11 bases outside the gene matches. The DNA for the CDR3 is TGCGCCAGCAGTCGCGCGGACAGGGCTATGCGTCAGCCCCAGCATTTT. This sequence encodes CASSRADRAMRQPQHF.

The chain couples TRBV5-1 to TRBJ1-1; 7 bases match TRBD1. This CDR3 contains 13 residues. Germline CDR1 SGHRS, CDR2 YFSETQ. V lost 0 bases and J lost 6; bases outside the gene matches: 2. In DNA, the CDR3 is TGCGCCAGCAGCTTGGCAGGGGGAGCTGAAGCTTTCTTT. This encodes CASSLAGGAEAFF. Using reference TRBV5-1 and TRBJ1-1 for the parts outside the CDR3, the full variable domain is KAGVTQTPRYLIKTRGQQVTLSCSPISGHRSVSWYQQTPGQGLQFLFEYFSETQRNKGNFPGRFSGRQFSNSRSEMNVSTLELGDSALYLCASSLAGGAEAFFGQGTRLTVV.

The genes are TRBV9 and TRBJ2-3, with 13 bases fitting TRBD2. CDR1 is SGDLS, CDR2 YYNGEE, per germline. V was clipped by 4 bases and J by 3 bases; unmatched bases: 11. This CDR3 contains 18 residues. This CDR3 is CASSILAGGAGETDTQYF. The CDR3 DNA reads as TGTGCCAGCAGCATACTAGCGGGGGGGGCAGGGGAGACAGATACGCAGTATTTT.

This clone was counted once. V and J are TRBV28 and TRBJ1-2; D is unresolved. This CDR3 spans 12 amino acids. In germline, CDR1 is MDHEN, CDR2 SYDVKM. Trimming took 3 bases from V and 7 from J, leaving 9 bases between them. The CDR3 coding sequence is TGTGCCAGCAGTTTCCCTAATAGTGGCTACACCTTC. Residues: CASSFPNSGYTF.

In its sample, this clone was seen once. The chain recombines TRBV18 with TRBJ1-1, with 11 bases identical to TRBD1. This CDR3 has 15 residues. V was pared by 3 bases and J by 5 bases, with 5 bases of the junction left unmatched. Germline V lookup: CDR1 KGHSH, CDR2 LQKENI. DNA for the CDR3: TGTGCCAGCTCACCCGGGACAGGGGGAGAGACTGAAGCTTTCTTT. Protein product: CASSPGTGGETEAFF.

CDR3 DNA: TGTGCCAGCAGCTCCGCCGGGGAGCTGTTTTTT. This codes for CASSSAGELFF. The chain combines TRBV11-2 with TRBJ2-2; D call uncertain. The CDR3 loop spans 11 amino acids. CDR1 SGHAT and CDR2 FQNNGV come from the germline V gene. Trimming removed 4 bases at V and 6 bases at J, with 3 bases between.